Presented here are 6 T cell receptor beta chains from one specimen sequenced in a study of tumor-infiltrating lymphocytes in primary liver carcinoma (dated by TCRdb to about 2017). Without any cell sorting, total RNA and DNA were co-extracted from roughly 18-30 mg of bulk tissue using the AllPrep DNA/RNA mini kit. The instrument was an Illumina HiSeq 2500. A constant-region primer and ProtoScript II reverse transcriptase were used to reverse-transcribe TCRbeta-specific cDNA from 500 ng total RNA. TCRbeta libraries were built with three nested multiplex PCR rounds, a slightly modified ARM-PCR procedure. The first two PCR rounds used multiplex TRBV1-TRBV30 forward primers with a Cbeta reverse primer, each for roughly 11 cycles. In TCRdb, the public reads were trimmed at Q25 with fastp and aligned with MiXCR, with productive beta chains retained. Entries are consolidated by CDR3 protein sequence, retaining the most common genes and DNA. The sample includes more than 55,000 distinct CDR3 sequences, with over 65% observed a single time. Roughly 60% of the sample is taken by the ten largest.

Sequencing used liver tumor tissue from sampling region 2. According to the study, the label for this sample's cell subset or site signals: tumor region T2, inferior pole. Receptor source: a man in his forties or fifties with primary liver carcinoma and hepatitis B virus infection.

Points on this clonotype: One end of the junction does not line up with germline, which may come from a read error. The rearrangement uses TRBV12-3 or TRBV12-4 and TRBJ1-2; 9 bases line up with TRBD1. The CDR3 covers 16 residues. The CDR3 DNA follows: TGTGCCAGCAGTTTCCTCTACAGGGGGCCAGACTATGGCTACACTTTC. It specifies CASSFLYRGPDYGYTF.

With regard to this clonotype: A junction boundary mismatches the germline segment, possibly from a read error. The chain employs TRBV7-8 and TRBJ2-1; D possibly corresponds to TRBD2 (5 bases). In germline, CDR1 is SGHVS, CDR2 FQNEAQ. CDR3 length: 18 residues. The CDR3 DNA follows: TGTGCCAGCAGCCCACTTGGAGACTCAGCGGTCTCCTACAGTGAGCAGTTCTTC. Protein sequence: CASSPLGDSAVSYSEQFF.

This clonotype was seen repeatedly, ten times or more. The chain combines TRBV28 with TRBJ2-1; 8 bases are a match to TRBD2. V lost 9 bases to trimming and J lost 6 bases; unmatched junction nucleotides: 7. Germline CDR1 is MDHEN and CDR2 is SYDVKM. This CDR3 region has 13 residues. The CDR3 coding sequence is TGTGCCAGTTGGATACGGGGGGGCAATGAGCAGTTCTTC. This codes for CASWIRGGNEQFF.

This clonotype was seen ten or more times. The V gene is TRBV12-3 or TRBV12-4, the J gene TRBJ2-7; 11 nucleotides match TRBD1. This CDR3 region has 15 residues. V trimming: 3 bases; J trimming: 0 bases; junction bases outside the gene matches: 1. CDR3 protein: CASSFGTGGSYEQYF. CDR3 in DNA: TGTGCCAGCAGTTTTGGGACAGGGGGCTCCTACGAGCAGTACTTC.

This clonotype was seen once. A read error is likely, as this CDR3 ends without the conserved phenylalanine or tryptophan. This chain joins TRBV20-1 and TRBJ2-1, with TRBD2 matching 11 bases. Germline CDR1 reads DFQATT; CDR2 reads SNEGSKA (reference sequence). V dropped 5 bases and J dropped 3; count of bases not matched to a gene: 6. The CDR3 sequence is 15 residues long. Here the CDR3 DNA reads TGCAGTGCTTTGGGACTAGCGGAGGTCTACAATGAGCAGTTCTTA. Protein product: CSALGLAEVYNEQFL.

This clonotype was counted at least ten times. Written as DNA, the CDR3 is TGTGCCAGCAGCAAGCTGGGGGCGGGAAATGAAAAACTGTTTTTT. Translation: CASSKLGAGNEKLFF. The V gene is TRBV11-2, the J gene TRBJ1-4, with TRBD1 as a possible D gene (6 bases). Germline assignment: CDR1 SGHAT and CDR2 FQNNGV. Trimming pared 5 bases from V and 5 bases from J, leaving 15 bases between. The CDR3 loop spans 15 amino acids.